Listed below are T cell receptor beta chains from one sample, sequenced in a study of cytomegalovirus exposure and HLA in healthy donors. Only in-frame clones appear in the TCRdb table, and some are missing; sequencing was by immunoSEQ multiplex PCR. The data hold 150,000 to 200,000 clones, with roughly 77% observed a single time. The sample taken for sequencing was PBMCs. Receptor source: a woman aged 45 to 65 in good health and CMV-seronegative. The CDR3 runs from the conserved cysteine through the conserved F or W. Fields, in order: V gene, D gene, clone size, J gene, CDR3 DNA, CDR3 protein. A D gene is named only where the DNA matches it firmly. Size is stated for part of the rows, as once, few or many counts, or as a class when the clone is expanded.

TRBV7-8,TRBD2,.,TRBJ2-7,TGTGCCAGCAGCTTAGAACGCAGCGGGACGCAGTACTTC,CASSLERSGTQYF
TRBV6-1,.,once,TRBJ1-2,TGTGCCAGCAGCCCTGGGCCCGATGGCTACACCTTC,CASSPGPDGYTF
TRBV25-1,.,.,TRBJ2-7,TGTGCCAGCAGTGGGTACGGGGTCTACGAGCAGTACTTC,CASSGYGVYEQYF
TRBV9,TRBD2,.,TRBJ2-2,TGTGCCAGCAGCGTTGGGGAGGGGCACCCGGCGAACACCGGGGAGCTGTTTTTT,CASSVGEGHPANTGELFF
TRBV5-4,.,.,TRBJ2-5,TGTGCCAGCAGTGACGGGGGAGGAGAGACCCAGTACTTC,CASSDGGGETQYF
TRBV5-6,.,.,TRBJ2-5,TGTGCCACCCAACGGGGGGGACAGGGCAGAGAGACCCAGTACTTC,CATQRGGQGRETQYF
TRBV18,.,few,TRBJ1-2,TGTGCCAGCTCACCATCAGTACGGGAGGGCTATGGCTACACCTTC,CASSPSVREGYGYTF
TRBV6-5,.,.,TRBJ1-5,TGTGCCAGCAGTTACCAACAGTCCAATCAGCCCCAGCATTTT,CASSYQQSNQPQHF
TRBV11-3,.,.,TRBJ2-7,TGTGCCAGCAGCTTGAACAGAGACTACGAGCAGTACTTC,CASSLNRDYEQYF
TRBV5-1,.,many,TRBJ2-3,TGCGCCAGCAGTATTCGGGGGGATACGCAGTATTTT,CASSIRGDTQYF
TRBV19,TRBD2,.,TRBJ2-7,TGTGCCAGCACCGGGACTAGCGGTATCAACGAGCAGTACTTC,CASTGTSGINEQYF
TRBV18,.,.,TRBJ1-6,TGTGCCAGCTCACCCCGCCGGGTGGGTGGCTCCTATAATTCACCCCTCCACTTT,CASSPRRVGGSYNSPLHF
TRBV5-6,.,.,TRBJ2-3,TGTGCCAGCAGCGCTAGACAGTTAAGGCTCACAGATACGCAGTATTTT,CASSARQLRLTDTQYF
TRBV5-1,.,.,TRBJ1-4,TGCGCCAGCAGCTTGGCCGTAACAGGGAGTCGGACTAATGAAAAACTGTTTTTT,CASSLAVTGSRTNEKLFF
TRBV14,.,.,TRBJ2-7,TGTGCCAGCAGCCAAATATTGTACGAGCAGTACTTC,CASSQILYEQYF
TRBV7-2,.,.,TRBJ1-1,TGTGCCAGCAGCCCGACGAGCAGGGCCTACACTGAAGCTTTCTTT,CASSPTSRAYTEAFF
TRBV9,.,.,TRBJ1-2,TGTGCCAGCAGCGTAGGGGGACAAACGGCGGGCTACACCTTC,CASSVGGQTAGYTF
TRBV7-9,.,.,TRBJ2-1,TGTGCCAGCAGCCCTGGCTCCGTTTCCTACAATGAGCAGTTCTTC,CASSPGSVSYNEQFF
TRBV9,TRBD1,.,TRBJ2-7,TGTGCCAGCAGCGGGGGACAGGGCAACGTTCCCTCCTACGAGCAGTACTTC,CASSGGQGNVPSYEQYF
TRBV6-1,TRBD2,.,TRBJ2-6,TGTGCCAGCAGTGAAAGCAGGGAGGGGCGTGGGGCCAACGTCCTGACTTTC,CASSESREGRGANVLTF
TRBV10-1,TRBD2,.,TRBJ2-7,TGCGCCACCCCATTCCAGGAGCGGGGTTGGGAGCAGTACTTC,CATPFQERGWEQYF
TRBV4-3,.,.,TRBJ1-1,TGCGCCAGCAGCCAAGACAGGGAAAACACTGAAGCTTTCTTT,CASSQDRENTEAFF
TRBV5-4,.,.,TRBJ2-7,TGTGCCAGCAGTTCTAGCTACGAGCAGTACTTC,CASSSSYEQYF
TRBV25-1,TRBD1,once,TRBJ1-1,TGTGCCAGCAGTGACCGGGACAGGGGACCCGCGGCTGAAGCTTTCTTT,CASSDRDRGPAAEAFF
TRBV5-1,.,.,TRBJ1-1,TGCGCCAGCAGCTTCGTTCAGGGGTTGTATACTGAAGCTTTCTTT,CASSFVQGLYTEAFF
TRBV4-3,.,few,TRBJ2-7,TGCGCCAGCAGCCAAGCCGGCCACAGCTCCTACGAGCAGTACTTC,CASSQAGHSSYEQYF
TRBV19,.,.,TRBJ1-2,TGTGCCAGTAGTTTTGGCCAAGACAGCACCTATGGCTACACCTTC,CASSFGQDSTYGYTF
TRBV19,.,.,TRBJ2-3,TGTGCCAGTAAGGGTGGCGGGGCAACAGATACGCAGTATTTT,CASKGGGATDTQYF
TRBV10-3,.,.,TRBJ2-7,TGTGCCATCGGTGGAGGGCGTGCTGATCGCGAGCAGTACTTC,CAIGGGRADREQYF
TRBV2,.,.,TRBJ2-1,TGTGCCAGCAGACCCACCAACCAGGGTCTCACGGGCAATGAGCAGTTCTTC,CASRPTNQGLTGNEQFF
TRBV4-3,TRBD1,.,TRBJ1-4,TGCGCCAGCAGCCGCTCGGGACAGGGGCCAGGGGCAACTAATGAAAAACTGTTTTTT,CASSRSGQGPGATNEKLFF
TRBV6-6,TRBD1,.,TRBJ2-7,TGTGCCAGCACCCTTCCACCCGGACAGGGACTTGGGGAGCAGTACTTC,CASTLPPGQGLGEQYF
TRBV7-6,TRBD1,.,TRBJ2-7,TGTGCCAGCAGCTTAGTTCCCACAGGGGTGGAGAACGAGCAGTACTTC,CASSLVPTGVENEQYF
TRBV6-5,.,.,TRBJ2-1,TGTGCCAGCAGACTAGACAGGTCCCCCGGGAATGAGCAGTTCTTC,CASRLDRSPGNEQFF
TRBV6-5,.,.,TRBJ1-5,TGTGCCAGCAGTGCTTGGACAGATAGTCAGCCCCAGCATTTT,CASSAWTDSQPQHF
TRBV19,.,once,TRBJ1-1,TGTGCCAGCGCCGTCAAGCGGGACACTGAAGCTTTCTTT,CASAVKRDTEAFF
TRBV15,.,.,TRBJ2-1,TGTGCCACCAGCTTACAAGACATCGACAATGAGCAGTTCTTC,CATSLQDIDNEQFF
TRBV5-1,TRBD1,once,TRBJ2-5,TGCGCCAGCAGCACGGGGACAGGTTACGAGACCCAGTACTTC,CASSTGTGYETQYF
TRBV5-1,TRBD2,.,TRBJ2-2,TGCGCCAGCAGCTACGGACTAGCGGGAGTCGGGACCGGGGAGCTGTTTTTT,CASSYGLAGVGTGELFF
TRBV9,.,.,TRBJ1-6,TGTGCCAGCAGCGCCCTTTCTGATTCACCCCTCCACTTT,CASSALSDSPLHF
TRBV7-2,.,.,TRBJ1-1,TGTGCCAGCAGCCCCTCGACAGAAGCTTTCTTT,CASSPSTEAFF
TRBV28,.,once,TRBJ1-6,TGTGCCAGCAGTCCTCCAGGGGTTATAACACCCCTCCACTTT,CASSPPGVITPLHF
TRBV5-1,TRBD2,few,TRBJ2-3,TGCGCCAGCAGCTTGGCCGGGACTAGCGGGACCACAGACACAGATACGCAGTATTTT,CASSLAGTSGTTDTDTQYF
TRBV11-1,TRBD1,.,TRBJ1-1,TGTGCCAGCAGCCCAGTTACCGGGACAGTGAATTGGAACACTGAAGCTTTCTTT,CASSPVTGTVNWNTEAFF
TRBV5-6,.,.,TRBJ2-3,TGTGCCAGCAGCTTGATAGAGGGGCTGGGGGGACTGGGTACGCAGTATTTT,CASSLIEGLGGLGTQYF
TRBV6-1,.,once,TRBJ2-3,TGTGCCGGCTCCCGACTGACAGATACGCAGTATTTT,CAGSRLTDTQYF
TRBV25-1,TRBD1,.,TRBJ2-1,TGTGCCAGCAGTGAAGACCTGACTCCGGACAGGGGGCTAAATGAGCAGTTCTTC,CASSEDLTPDRGLNEQFF
TRBV4-1,.,.,TRBJ2-3,TGCGCCAGCAGCCAAGGAAAGGGAGTGCGAACAGATACGCAGTATTTT,CASSQGKGVRTDTQYF